A selection of T cell receptor beta chains follows, all from one sample in a study of blood T cell repertoires in COVID-19. Assay used: immunoSEQ multiplex PCR; TCRdb lists only in-frame clones, some missing. Seen here are approximately 290,000 clones, 70% to 90% observed once, and the top ten hold roughly 0.94%. The sequenced sample was peripheral blood. These receptors originate from a human donor with COVID-19, enrolled during active disease. The donor label of this sample is uncertain. Both conserved end residues are part of each CDR3. A D gene is named only where the DNA matches it firmly. Clone size is given for some rows only: seen once, a few or many times, or a class if the clone is expanded.

clone_size	d_call	j_call	v_call	cdr3_aa	cdr3_nt
.	TRBD1	TRBJ2-7	TRBV5-1	CASSQDRGPYEQYF	TGCGCCAGCAGCCAAGACAGGGGGCCCTACGAGCAGTACTTC
.	TRBD1	TRBJ1-2	TRBV6-5	CASSWDRMPYGYTF	TGTGCCAGCAGTTGGGACAGGATGCCGTATGGCTACACCTTC
.	.	TRBJ1-2	TRBV18	CASSPAPNYGYTF	TGTGCCAGCTCACCGGCACCGAACTATGGCTACACCTTC
.	.	TRBJ2-3	TRBV7-8	CASSPLAGQRTDTQYF	TGTGCCAGCAGCCCCCTGGCGGGACAGCGCACAGATACGCAGTATTTT
.	.	TRBJ2-1	TRBV27	CASSHLPYRVNEQFF	TGTGCCAGCAGTCACCTACCTTACAGGGTAAATGAGCAGTTCTTC
.	TRBD1	TRBJ1-1	TRBV29-1	CSVDRANTEAFF	TGCAGCGTGGACAGGGCGAACACTGAAGCTTTCTTT
once	.	TRBJ1-5	TRBV6-1	CASSERGMINQPQHF	TGTGCCAGCAGTGAACGGGGAATGATCAATCAGCCCCAGCATTTT
.	TRBD1	TRBJ1-2	TRBV7-8	CASSSQRDRGYGYTF	TGTGCCAGCAGTTCACAAAGGGACAGGGGCTATGGCTACACCTTC
.	TRBD2	TRBJ2-1	TRBV10-1	CASSESSGRGRIF	TGCGCCAGCAGTGAGTCTAGCGGGAGGGGTAGGATCTTC
.	.	TRBJ2-5	TRBV5-1	CASSLLGGQETQYF	TGCGCCAGCAGCTTACTGGGGGGCCAAGAGACCCAGTACTTC
.	TRBD2	TRBJ2-1	TRBV7-3	CASSEGTSGRDQNEQFF	TGTGCCAGCAGTGAGGGGACTAGCGGGAGGGACCAAAATGAGCAGTTCTTC
once	.	TRBJ2-2	TRBV28	CACRGAGNTGELFF	TGTGCCTGCCGGGGGGCGGGGAACACCGGGGAGCTGTTTTTT
.	.	TRBJ1-5	TRBV7-2	CASSEQGIGNQPQHF	TGTGCCAGCAGCGAGCAGGGGATTGGCAATCAGCCCCAGCATTTT
.	TRBD2	TRBJ2-5	TRBV3-1/TRBV3-2	CASSQDLASGSRETQYF	TGTGCCAGCAGCCAAGATCTTGCTAGCGGGAGTCGAGAGACCCAGTACTTC
.	.	TRBJ2-1	TRBV27	CASRTGIVSDNEQFF	TGTGCCAGCAGGACCGGGATAGTAAGCGACAATGAGCAGTTCTTC
.	TRBD2	TRBJ2-7	TRBV6-6	CASSPRTSGSYEQYF	TGTGCCAGCAGTCCCCGGACTAGCGGGAGTTACGAGCAGTACTTC
.	.	TRBJ1-4	TRBV7-6	CASSSMTPTATNEKLFF	TGTGCCAGCAGCTCAATGACACCGACGGCAACTAATGAAAAACTGTTTTTT
once	TRBD1	TRBJ1-6	TRBV19	CASSSVADRGNSPLHF	TGTGCCAGTAGTTCCGTGGCGGACAGGGGTAATTCACCCCTCCACTTT
.	.	TRBJ1-3	TRBV30	CACLGLNTIYF	TGTGCCTGCCTGGGCTTAAACACCATATATTTT
.	TRBD2	TRBJ2-1	TRBV19	CASSIDPGLAASSSYNEQFF	TGTGCCAGTAGTATAGACCCTGGACTAGCGGCTTCTAGCTCCTACAATGAGCAGTTCTTC
.	.	TRBJ1-1	TRBV5-1	CASSWTVTNTEAFF	TGCGCCAGCAGCTGGACAGTGACGAACACTGAAGCTTTCTTT
.	.	TRBJ1-5	TRBV21-1	CASYSRRPELNQPQHF	TGTGCCAGCTACAGTCGCCGCCCGGAATTAAATCAGCCCCAGCATTTT